This TCR beta chain is from a study of shared clonotypes between healthy human individuals. Study-level information: In total, the donors were two women and a few men aged 18 to 49. The study's findings and limits: Sampling used blood alone; tissue repertoires probably differ.

Concerning this clone: Its antigen is still unknown.

The CDR3 is 15 residues long. CDR1 and CDR2 from the germline V gene are GTSNPN and SVGIG (reference sequence). The ends were cut back, 2 bases at V and 4 bases at J, with 14 bases in the middle. Deep-level assay runs were performed. Libraries were prepared by immunoSEQ multiplex PCR; TCRdb keeps only in-frame clonotypes and omits some of them. The sample consists of more than 400,000 clones, 70% to 80% of them appearing once. This clonotype was obtained from a woman aged 35 to 49 in good health. Some clones in this sample may be carry-over from other donors' samples. Sequenced input: PBMCs. V is TRBV30 and J is TRBJ2-2, with D possibly TRBD1 on 6 matching bases. The CDR3 reads CAWSLQQGPTGELFF. The CDR3 nucleotides read TGTGCCTGGAGTCTTCAACAGGGTCCCACCGGGGAGCTGTTTTTT.